The 14 T cell receptor beta chains below come from one sample, sequenced in a study of cytotoxic CD8 clonotypes in ibrutinib-treated CLL. Here immunoSEQ multiplex PCR was the method, and the copy in TCRdb shows in-frame clones only, minus some. The sample includes about 300,000 clones, less than 85% of them seen just once. The source material was PBMCs, sampled at disease progression, from a patient treated with ibrutinib. Every receptor here comes from a human donor with chronic lymphocytic leukemia.

CDR3 coding DNA: TGTGCCAGCAGCTTAAGTCAGATCTCTGGAAACACCATATATTTT. This sequence encodes CASSLSQISGNTIYF. This chain uses TRBV11-2 with TRBJ1-3; D remains ambiguous. Germline values: CDR1 SGHAT, CDR2 FQNNGV. The CDR3 totals 15 residues. The V end was cut by 2 bases, the J end by 0 bases, with 8 bases between.

The rearrangement links TRBV9 to TRBJ2-1; 8 nucleotides align to TRBD2. CDR3 length: 15 residues. The V gene's germline CDR1 is SGDLS and CDR2 YYNGEE. The V segment lost 3 bases and the J segment 2 bases; nucleotides outside the gene matches: 4. CDR3 sequence (DNA): TGTGCCAGCAGCGGGACTAGCCCACCCTACAATGAGCAGTTCTTC. Translated: CASSGTSPPYNEQFF.

V is TRBV27 and J is TRBJ1-5; 7 bases fit TRBD1. Germline V lookup: CDR1 MNHEY, CDR2 SMNVEV (reference sequence). This CDR3 comprises 17 residues. The junction had 12 bases not matched to a gene; V was cut back by 5 bases and J by 2 bases. CDR3 bases: TGTGCCAGCAGTCGATCGACAGGGCTGCTCGGCAATCAGCCCCAGCATTTT. Amino acids: CASSRSTGLLGNQPQHF.

V usage is TRBV11-2 and J usage is TRBJ2-6, with D perhaps TRBD1 (5 bases). V was cut by 2 bases and J by 4 bases, with 18 bases left in between. The germline V gene has CDR1 SGHAT and CDR2 FQNNGV. CDR3 length equals 18 residues. CDR3 protein: CASSLTGFPAAGANVLTF. CDR3 nucleotide sequence: TGTGCCAGCAGCTTAACAGGTTTTCCCGCCGCCGGGGCCAACGTCCTGACTTTC.

V gene TRBV2 combines with J gene TRBJ1-1; TRBD1 might be the D (5 bases). The CDR3 covers 13 residues. V lost 2 bases and J 8 bases, leaving 12 bases between the germline ends. From germline, CDR1 is SNHLY and CDR2 FYNNEI. CDR3 protein: CASSEFRDPEAFF. DNA of the CDR3: TGTGCCAGCAGTGAATTCCGGGACCCGGAAGCTTTCTTT.

The gene calls are TRBV6-6 and TRBJ2-1; 8 nucleotides align to TRBD1. Germline CDR1 is MNHNY and CDR2 is SVGAGI (reference sequence). The CDR3 has 13 amino acids. The junction had 1 base not matched to a gene; V was cut back by 6 bases and J by 3 bases. Written as DNA, the CDR3 is TGTGCCAGCAGGGGGACAGGCTACAATGAGCAGTTCTTC. Residues: CASRGTGYNEQFF.

The rearrangement uses TRBV4-3 and TRBJ2-3; D could derive from TRBD1 or TRBD2 (5 bases each). V was shortened by 0 bases and J by 6 bases, with 16 bases between the two germline ends. The CDR3 covers 16 residues. The germline gives CDR1 LGHNA, CDR2 YSLEER. The CDR3 DNA is TGCGCCAGCAGCCAAGATGCGAGGGGCTCGAAGGATACGCAGTATTTT. Amino acid sequence: CASSQDARGSKDTQYF.

The chain links TRBV2 to TRBJ2-2; TRBD2 agrees at 13 bases. Germline loops: CDR1 SNHLY, CDR2 FYNNEI. V lost 3 bases, J lost 5 bases, and 9 bases stayed unmatched. The CDR3 extends over 18 amino acids. The CDR3 nucleotides are TGTGCCAGCAGTGAGGGACTAGCGGGGAGGCCGGTTACCGGGGAGCTGTTTTTT. The encoded protein is CASSEGLAGRPVTGELFF.

The V and J genes are TRBV5-4 and TRBJ1-2, with TRBD1 matching 7 bases. This CDR3 is 14 amino acids long. V shed 1 base and J 3 bases; nucleotides not matched to a gene: 3. Germline-derived CDR1 and CDR2 are SGHNT and YYREEE (reference sequence). CDR3 DNA sequence: TGTGCCAGCAGCTTGACAGGGGTCTACTATGGCTACACCTTC. Translation: CASSLTGVYYGYTF.

CDR3 protein: CASSQFLGAYGYTF. In DNA, the CDR3 is TGTGCCAGCAGCCAGTTCCTCGGGGCGTATGGCTACACCTTC. The V and J genes are TRBV7-6 and TRBJ1-2, with a possible D match to TRBD1 (5 bases). This CDR3 comprises 14 residues. Germline loops: CDR1 SGHVS, CDR2 FNYEAQ. V lost 5 bases, J lost 5 bases, and 15 bases lay in between.

The chain has TRBV5-1 and TRBJ2-5; 10 nucleotides agree with TRBD1. The CDR3 has 18 amino acids. Trimming took 0 bases from V and 1 from J; bases not matched to a gene: 9. Germline CDR1 SGHRS, CDR2 YFSETQ. CDR3 DNA: TGCGCCAGCAGCTTGGCAGTGGGCGGGACAGGGGCCCAAGAGACCCAGTACTTC. Translation gives CASSLAVGGTGAQETQYF.

The chain employs TRBV10-3 and TRBJ2-1, with a weak D call TRBD1 (5 bases). The V end lost 8 bases, the J end lost 0 bases, and 8 bases lay between the germline ends. This CDR3 comprises 13 residues. Per germline, CDR1 ENHRY and CDR2 SYGVKD. The CDR3 here is CAIGAPSYNEQFF. The CDR3 bases are TGTGCCATCGGGGCGCCCTCCTACAATGAGCAGTTCTTC.

The chain combines TRBV5-1 with TRBJ2-1; TRBD1 or TRBD2 may be the D gene (5 bases each). CDR3 size: 13 residues. Germline CDR1 is SGHRS and CDR2 is YFSETQ. Trimming left V 2 bases short and J 8 bases short, with 11 bases between. The CDR3 reads CASSLYMGDEQFF. Written as DNA, the CDR3 is TGCGCCAGCAGCTTATATATGGGGGATGAGCAGTTCTTC. Filled out from reference TRBV5-1 and TRBJ2-1, the complete variable domain reads KAGVTQTPRYLIKTRGQQVTLSCSPISGHRSVSWYQQTPGQGLQFLFEYFSETQRNKGNFPGRFSGRQFSNSRSEMNVSTLELGDSALYLCASSLYMGDEQFFGPGTRLTVL.

This clone appeared a single time. V gene TRBV5-1 combines with J gene TRBJ1-2, with D possibly being TRBD1 (6 bases). V lost 3 bases and J 3 bases, leaving 12 bases between the germline ends. The CDR3 has 14 amino acids. The germline CDR1 and CDR2 sequences are SGHRS and YFSETQ. The DNA for the CDR3 is TGCGCCAGCAGCTCCGATGGACAGTACTATGGCTACACCTTC. This codes for CASSSDGQYYGYTF.